This TCR beta chain appears in the sequencing data of a study of shared clonotypes between healthy human individuals. The wider study: The people who gave samples were a couple of women and a few men aged 18 to 49. Study conclusions and caveats: Large sequencing depth failed to make sorted-subset sequencing complete, rarefaction showed. The naive CD4 repertoires of a few donors were compared, and around 5% of clonotypes were shared.

Turning to this clone: Its antigen is currently unknown.

The study drew its donors from healthy HIV-negative adults without recent acute infections or vaccinations. TCRdb's table, derived via immunoSEQ multiplex PCR, lists solely in-frame clones and lacks some. The data show roughly 2 million clones, 95% seen once. This CDR3 has 16 residues. The V gene's germline CDR1 is SGHRS and CDR2 YFSETQ. After removal of 0 bases from V and 4 bases from J, the junction contained 9 bases not matched to a gene. The specimen was naive CD4+ T cells sorted from blood. Described subset: CD45RA+ positively selected. The gene calls are TRBV5-1 and TRBJ2-5; 7 bases are shared with TRBD2. This clonotype was sampled from a man aged 18 to 29 in good health. The CDR3, as DNA: TGCGCCAGCAGCTTGGCCTTTATGAGCGGGACAGAGACCCAGTACTTC. This codes for CASSLAFMSGTETQYF. The entire variable domain, with the rest obtained from reference TRBV5-1 and TRBJ2-5, is as follows: KAGVTQTPRYLIKTRGQQVTLSCSPISGHRSVSWYQQTPGQGLQFLFEYFSETQRNKGNFPGRFSGRQFSNSRSEMNVSTLELGDSALYLCASSLAFMSGTETQYFGPGTRLLVL.